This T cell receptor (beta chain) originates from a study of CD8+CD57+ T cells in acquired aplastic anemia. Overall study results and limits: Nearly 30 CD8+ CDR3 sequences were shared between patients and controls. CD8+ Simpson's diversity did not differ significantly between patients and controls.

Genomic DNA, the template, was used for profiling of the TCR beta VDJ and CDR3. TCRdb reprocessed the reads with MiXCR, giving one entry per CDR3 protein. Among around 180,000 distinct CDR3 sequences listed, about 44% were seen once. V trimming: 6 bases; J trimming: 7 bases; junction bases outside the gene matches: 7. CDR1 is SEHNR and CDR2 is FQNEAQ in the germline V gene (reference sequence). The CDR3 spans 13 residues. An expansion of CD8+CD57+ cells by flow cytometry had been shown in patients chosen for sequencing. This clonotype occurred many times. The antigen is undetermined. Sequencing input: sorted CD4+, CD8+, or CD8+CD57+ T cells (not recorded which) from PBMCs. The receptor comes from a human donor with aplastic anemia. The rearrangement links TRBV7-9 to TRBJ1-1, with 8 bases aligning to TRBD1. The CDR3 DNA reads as TGTGCCAGCAGTCGTCAGGGGGCTCTTGAAGCTTTCTTT. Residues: CASSRQGALEAFF.